The rows below give T cell receptor beta chains drawn from one sample of a study of blood T cell repertoires in COVID-19. This table comes from immunoSEQ multiplex PCR, and its TCRdb copy is limited to in-frame clones, with some not included. The sample includes 200,000 to 250,000 clones, 70% to 90% seen only once; the top ten take approximately 2.1%. The sample comprised peripheral blood. The receptors were sampled from a man aged 25 to 45 who had recovered from COVID-19. The CDR3 runs from the conserved cysteine through the conserved F or W. The D gene is left open where the match is weak. Expanded clones get a size class; other rows say once, few or many, or leave the size out.

j_call v_call d_call clone_size cdr3_aa cdr3_nt
TRBJ2-7 TRBV7-9 . . CASSPPGTPYEQYF TGTGCCAGCAGCCCGCCGGGAACCCCCTACGAGCAGTACTTC
TRBJ2-2 TRBV10-3 . . CAISDRTANTGELFF TGTGCCATCAGTGACCGGACAGCGAACACCGGGGAGCTGTTTTTT
TRBJ1-1 TRBV6-5 . . CATSNWGQNTEAFF TGTGCCACCTCAAATTGGGGGCAGAACACTGAAGCTTTCTTT
TRBJ2-2 TRBV19 . few CASSMGQGKLFF TGTGCCAGTAGTATGGGTCAGGGAAAGCTGTTTTTT
TRBJ1-1 TRBV6-2/TRBV6-3 TRBD1 . CASSYESGQGRTEAFF TGTGCCAGCAGTTACGAATCGGGACAGGGGAGGACTGAAGCTTTCTTT
TRBJ1-1 TRBV27 . . CASSLSVTGTIGTEAFF TGTGCCAGCAGTTTATCGGTAACAGGGACAATCGGTACTGAAGCTTTCTTT
TRBJ2-5 TRBV30 . . CAWRSETQYF TGTGCCTGGAGATCGGAGACCCAGTACTTC
TRBJ2-3 TRBV7-2 . . CASSRDSTDTQYF TGTGCCAGCAGCCGGGACTCAACAGATACGCAGTATTTT
TRBJ1-3 TRBV9 TRBD1 . CASSPGQGARNTIYF TGTGCCAGCAGCCCAGGACAGGGGGCGAGGAACACCATATATTTT
TRBJ1-1 TRBV6-4 . . CASSDSPGGPNTEAFF TGTGCCAGCAGTGACTCCCCGGGGGGACCGAACACTGAAGCTTTCTTT